This passage covers 21 T cell receptor beta chains from one sample sequenced in a study of blood T cell repertoires in COVID-19. The table came from immunoSEQ multiplex PCR; TCRdb's copy has only in-frame clones and leaves some out. The data hold approximately 490,000 clones, with roughly nine tenths observed a single time. The sequenced sample was PBMCs or T cells enriched from blood (not recorded which). The receptors were sampled from a woman aged 60-70 years who had recovered from COVID-19.

V usage is TRBV18 and J usage is TRBJ1-1; TRBD1 aligns across 10 bases. Per the germline V gene, CDR1 is KGHSH and CDR2 is LQKENI. CDR3 size: 14 residues. After removal of 4 bases from V and 4 bases from J, the junction contained 3 bases not matched to a gene. DNA for the CDR3: TGTGCCAGCTCACAGACAGGGGGCCGCACTGAAGCTTTCTTT. The encoded protein is CASSQTGGRTEAFF.

The chain combines TRBV15 with TRBJ1-2; D unresolved. Trimming removed 1 base from V and 4 bases from J, with 7 bases in between. Germline values: CDR1 LNHNV, CDR2 YYDKDF (reference sequence). This CDR3 has 13 amino acids. The CDR3, as DNA: TGTGCCACCAGCAGAGCTGGGAGCTATGGCTACACCTTC. The encoded protein is CATSRAGSYGYTF.

The chain carries TRBV27 and TRBJ2-2, with D possibly being TRBD1 (6 bases). Germline CDR1 reads MNHEY; CDR2 reads SMNVEV (reference sequence). Between the trimmed V and J ends, which lost 6 bases and 5 bases, there was a span of 13 bases. The CDR3 runs to 14 residues. The CDR3 bases are TGTGCCAGCAGGGAACTAGGGGGAACCGGGGAGCTGTTTTTT. Translating gives CASRELGGTGELFF.

This chain uses TRBV7-2 with TRBJ1-4; 8 bases map to TRBD1. The germline V gene encodes CDR1 SGHTA and CDR2 FQGNSA. V shed 2 bases and J 4 bases; nucleotides not matched to a gene: 3. This CDR3 region has 15 residues. CDR3 DNA: TGTGCCAGCAGCTTACAGGGGGCTATTAATGAAAAACTGTTTTTT. Translating gives CASSLQGAINEKLFF.

This clone has a single count. The V and J genes are TRBV9 and TRBJ2-1; D might be TRBD1 (5 bases). This CDR3 is 13 amino acids long. V was clipped by 0 bases and J by 6 bases, with 7 bases between them. Germline V gives CDR1 SGDLS, CDR2 YYNGEE. The CDR3 loop reads CASSVATGNEQFF. CDR3 nucleotide sequence: TGTGCCAGCAGCGTAGCTACAGGCAATGAGCAGTTCTTC.

The chain has TRBV3-1 (or the pseudogene TRBV3-2) and TRBJ2-2, with D uncertain. The germline V gene encodes CDR1 LGHDT and CDR2 YNNKEL (reference sequence). The CDR3 extends over 15 amino acids. V was shortened by 2 bases and J by 6 bases, with 13 bases between the two germline ends. CDR3 region: CASSQQAGAAGELFF. DNA for the CDR3: TGTGCCAGCAGCCAACAGGCAGGCGCCGCCGGGGAGCTGTTTTTT.

V gene TRBV18 combines with J gene TRBJ1-2; 9 bases align to TRBD1. The germline gives CDR1 KGHSH, CDR2 LQKENI. The CDR3 covers 15 residues. Trimming removed 3 bases from V and 2 bases from J; junction bases left unmatched: 4. The DNA of the CDR3 is TGTGCCAGCTCACCTGCGGGACAGGGAAACTATGGCTACACCTTC. It translates to CASSPAGQGNYGYTF.

The rearrangement uses TRBV7-9 and TRBJ1-1; a possible D gene is TRBD1 (5 bases). The germline gives CDR1 SEHNR, CDR2 FQNEAQ (reference sequence). This CDR3 region has 14 residues. Trimming cost V 1 base and J 2 bases, with 8 bases left between them. The CDR3 loop is CASSLDGGNTEAFF. The CDR3 region has the DNA TGTGCCAGCAGCTTAGACGGGGGAAACACTGAAGCTTTCTTT.

The rearrangement links TRBV6-6 to TRBJ2-2; 10 bases agree with TRBD1. The CDR3 is 16 residues long. Germline CDR1 is MNHNY and CDR2 is SVGAGI (reference sequence). V gave up 5 bases and J gave up 4 bases; unmatched junction bases: 7. The CDR3, as DNA: TGTGCCAGCAGTCGATCCGGGACAGGGGTCACCGGGGAGCTGTTTTTT. Its translation: CASSRSGTGVTGELFF.

V usage is TRBV2 and J usage is TRBJ1-6, with TRBD1 matching 7 bases. The CDR3 has 16 amino acids. After removal of 10 bases from V and 9 bases from J, the junction contained 18 bases not matched to a gene. CDR1 is SNHLY, CDR2 FYNNEI, per germline. The CDR3 DNA reads TGTGCCACTCGGCTTCATACAGGGGTACAAGGTTCACCCCTCCACTTT. Residues: CATRLHTGVQGSPLHF.

In its sample, this clone was seen once. This chain connects TRBV5-1 to TRBJ1-3, with TRBD1 as a possible D gene (5 bases). Germline V gene sequence: CDR1 SGHRS, CDR2 YFSETQ. V lost 4 bases and J 0 bases, leaving 11 bases between the germline ends. This CDR3 has 15 amino acids. The CDR3 loop reads CASSGQGLSGNTIYF. The CDR3 region has the DNA TGCGCCAGCAGCGGCCAGGGACTCTCTGGAAACACCATATATTTT. The variable domain in full, completed from reference TRBV5-1 and TRBJ1-3, reads KAGVTQTPRYLIKTRGQQVTLSCSPISGHRSVSWYQQTPGQGLQFLFEYFSETQRNKGNFPGRFSGRQFSNSRSEMNVSTLELGDSALYLCASSGQGLSGNTIYFGEGSWLTVV.

The genes are TRBV11-2 and TRBJ2-7, with D perhaps TRBD2 (6 bases). The CDR3 has 14 amino acids. Trimming removed 10 bases from V and 2 bases from J, with 18 bases in between. Germline V gene data show CDR1 as SGHAT and CDR2 as FQNNGV. The CDR3 spells CATVGGRSPYEQYF. Written as DNA, the CDR3 is TGTGCCACCGTGGGAGGCAGGTCCCCCTACGAGCAGTACTTC.

This sequence joins TRBV19 and TRBJ2-7; 8 bases fit TRBD2. V gave up 5 bases and J gave up 3 bases; unmatched junction bases: 12. The CDR3 runs to 16 residues. Germline V lookup: CDR1 LNHDA, CDR2 SQIVND (reference sequence). CDR3 sequence: CASSAKPPTSGYEQYF. CDR3 coding DNA: TGTGCCAGTAGTGCGAAACCTCCTACTAGCGGCTACGAGCAGTACTTC.

The rearrangement links TRBV29-1 to TRBJ1-2, with D possibly being TRBD1 (6 bases). There are 14 residues in the CDR3. V was pared by 0 bases and J by 5 bases, with 13 bases between. Germline V CDR1 and CDR2: SQVTM, ANQGSEA. The CDR3 sequence is CSVEDQDQGYGYTF. CDR3 sequence (DNA): TGCAGCGTTGAAGATCAGGACCAGGGGTATGGCTACACCTTC.

The V gene is TRBV7-2, the J gene TRBJ2-3; TRBD2 matches at 7 bases. The CDR3 has 15 amino acids. Trimming cost V 4 bases and J 2 bases; bases outside gene matches: 6. Germline V gene data show CDR1 as SGHTA and CDR2 as FQGNSA. CDR3 bases: TGTGCCAGCAGCTCCGGCGGGGGAACCACAGATACGCAGTATTTT. Amino acid sequence: CASSSGGGTTDTQYF.

The rearrangement joins TRBV10-1 to TRBJ2-7; D might be TRBD2 (5 bases). The CDR3 sequence is 16 residues long. Deletions cut 3 bases from V and 0 bases from J, with 15 bases between. CDR1 is WNHNN, CDR2 SYGVQD, per germline (reference sequence). In DNA, the CDR3 is TGCGCCAGCAGTGACCAAGGGTATCGGGGCTCCTACGAGCAGTACTTC. Protein: CASSDQGYRGSYEQYF.

Written as DNA, the CDR3 is TGTGCCAGCAGCTTCCCTCCGGGACAGGGTGGCTATGGCTACACCTTC. The encoded protein is CASSFPPGQGGYGYTF. The rearrangement joins TRBV5-4 to TRBJ1-2; 9 nucleotides align to TRBD1. From germline, CDR1 is SGHNT and CDR2 YYREEE (reference sequence). J lost 4 bases, V lost 2 bases, and 9 bases had no gene match. The CDR3 is made up of 16 amino acids.

The chain joins TRBV3-1 (or the pseudogene TRBV3-2) to TRBJ2-3; weak D call: TRBD1 (6 bases). The CDR3 has 17 residues. CDR1 and CDR2 (germline): LGHDT, YNNKEL (reference sequence). V was clipped by 0 bases and J by 1 base, with 14 bases between them. In nucleotides, the CDR3 is TGTGCCAGCAGCCAAGATAGGAGAGGGGGAGGCACAGATACGCAGTATTTT. It is translated as CASSQDRRGGGTDTQYF.

The chain carries TRBV12-5 and TRBJ2-3; D perhaps matches TRBD1 (6 bases). CDR3 size: 13 residues. The germline V gene has CDR1 LGHNT and CDR2 FRNRAP. Trimming stripped 7 bases from V and 1 base from J, with 9 bases between. The CDR3 reads CASVAGGTDTQYF. Written as DNA, the CDR3 is TGTGCTAGTGTGGCAGGGGGCACAGATACGCAGTATTTT.

This clone was picked up one time. The chain joins TRBV19 to TRBJ1-5, with D possibly being TRBD1 (6 bases). Germline lookup yields CDR1 LNHDA and CDR2 SQIVND (reference sequence). The CDR3 is made up of 15 amino acids. Trimming took 3 bases from V and 2 from J, leaving 11 bases between them. The CDR3 DNA sequence: TGTGCCAGTAGTATGAGGGGGAATGGCAATCAGCCCCAGCATTTT. As protein: CASSMRGNGNQPQHF.

V and J are TRBV7-9 and TRBJ2-1; 10 nucleotides match TRBD1. The CDR3 is 15 amino acids. Germline trimming cut 3 bases from V and 7 bases from J; bases unmatched to any gene: 6. Per germline, CDR1 SEHNR and CDR2 FQNEAQ (reference sequence). Written as DNA, the CDR3 is TGTGCCAGCAGCTTGGACAGGGGGTTAGGTAATGAGCAGTTCTTC. Amino acid sequence: CASSLDRGLGNEQFF. The entire variable domain, with the rest obtained from reference TRBV7-9 and TRBJ2-1, is as follows: DTGVSQNPRHKITKRGQNVTFRCDPISEHNRLYWYRQTLGQGPEFLTYFQNEAQLEKSRLLSDRFSAERPKGSFSTLEIQRTEQGDSAMYLCASSLDRGLGNEQFFGPGTRLTVL.